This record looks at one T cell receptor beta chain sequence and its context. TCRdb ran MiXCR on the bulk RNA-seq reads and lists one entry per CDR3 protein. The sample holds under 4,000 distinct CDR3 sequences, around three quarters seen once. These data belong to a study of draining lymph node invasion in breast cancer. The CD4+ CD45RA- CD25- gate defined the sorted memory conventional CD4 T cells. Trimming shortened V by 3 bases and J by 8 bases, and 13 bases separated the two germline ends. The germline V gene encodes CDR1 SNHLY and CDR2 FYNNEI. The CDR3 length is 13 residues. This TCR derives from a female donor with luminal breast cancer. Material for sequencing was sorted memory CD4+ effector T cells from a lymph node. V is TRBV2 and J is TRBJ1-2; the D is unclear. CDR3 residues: CASSDPRRPGYTF. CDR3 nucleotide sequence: TGTGCCAGCAGTGATCCACGCCGACCGGGCTACACCTTC. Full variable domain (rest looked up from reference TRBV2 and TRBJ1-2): EPEVTQTPSHQVTQMGQEVILRCVPISNHLYFYWYRQILGQKVEFLVSFYNNEISEKSEIFDDQFSVERPDGSNFTLKIRSTKLEDSAMYFCASSDPRRPGYTFGSGTRLTVV.